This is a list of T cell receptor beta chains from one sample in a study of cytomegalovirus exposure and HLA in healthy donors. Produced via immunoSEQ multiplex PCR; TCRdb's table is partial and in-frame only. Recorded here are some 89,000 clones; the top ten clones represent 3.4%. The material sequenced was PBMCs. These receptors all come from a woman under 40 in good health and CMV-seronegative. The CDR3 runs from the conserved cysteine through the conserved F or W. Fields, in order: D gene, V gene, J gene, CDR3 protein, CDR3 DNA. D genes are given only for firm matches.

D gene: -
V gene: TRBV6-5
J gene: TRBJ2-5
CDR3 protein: CASSYSTGGQETQYF
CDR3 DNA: TGTGCCAGCAGTTATTCAACCGGGGGTCAAGAGACCCAGTACTTC

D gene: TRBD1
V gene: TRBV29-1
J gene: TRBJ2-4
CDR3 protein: CSVVFMPRTGKNIQYF
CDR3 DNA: TGCAGCGTTGTTTTCATGCCACGGACAGGGAAGAACATTCAGTACTTC

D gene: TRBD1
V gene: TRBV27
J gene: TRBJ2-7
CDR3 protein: CASSFTSRTGFSEQYF
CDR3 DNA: TGTGCCAGCAGTTTCACCAGCCGGACAGGGTTTTCCGAGCAGTACTTC

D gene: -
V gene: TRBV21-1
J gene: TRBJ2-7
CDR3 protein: CASSPTGGDEQYF
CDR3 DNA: TGTGCCAGCAGCCCAACGGGAGGGGACGAGCAGTACTTC

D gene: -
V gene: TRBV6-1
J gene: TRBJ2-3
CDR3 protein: CASKQTSTTDTQYF
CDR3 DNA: TGTGCCAGCAAACAGACGAGTACCACAGATACGCAGTATTTT

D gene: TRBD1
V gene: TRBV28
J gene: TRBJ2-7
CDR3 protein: CASRPPGQPSSYEQYF
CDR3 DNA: TGTGCCAGCAGACCACCGGGACAGCCGAGCTCCTACGAGCAGTACTTC

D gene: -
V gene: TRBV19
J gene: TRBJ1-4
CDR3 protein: CASSMDRRTNEKLFF
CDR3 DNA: TGTGCCAGTAGTATGGACAGAAGGACTAATGAAAAACTGTTTTTT

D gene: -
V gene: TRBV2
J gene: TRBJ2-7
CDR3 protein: CASGLRLEYEQYF
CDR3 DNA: TGTGCCAGCGGCCTGAGACTAGAGTACGAGCAGTACTTC

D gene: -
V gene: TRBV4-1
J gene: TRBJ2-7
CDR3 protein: CASRDIFTSSSYEQYF
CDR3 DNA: TGCGCCAGCAGAGACATATTTACTAGCAGCTCCTACGAGCAGTACTTC

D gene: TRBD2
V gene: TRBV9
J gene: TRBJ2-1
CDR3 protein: CASSVASGSNEQFF
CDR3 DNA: TGTGCCAGCAGCGTAGCTAGCGGGAGTAATGAGCAGTTCTTC

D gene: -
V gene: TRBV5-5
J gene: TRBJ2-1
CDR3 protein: CASIWTVSYNEQFF
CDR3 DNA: TGTGCCAGCATTTGGACAGTCTCCTACAATGAGCAGTTCTTC

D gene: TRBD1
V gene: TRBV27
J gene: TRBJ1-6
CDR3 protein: CASSVRQGDNSPLHF
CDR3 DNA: TGTGCCAGCAGTGTAAGACAGGGGGATAATTCACCCCTCCACTTT

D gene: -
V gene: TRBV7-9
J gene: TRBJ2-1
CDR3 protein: CASGQIGDEQFF
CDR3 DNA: TGTGCCAGCGGACAAATTGGGGATGAGCAGTTCTTC

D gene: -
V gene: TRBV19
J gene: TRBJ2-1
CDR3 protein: CASSIGLAIREQFF
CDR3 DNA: TGTGCCAGTAGTATAGGGCTAGCGATCCGTGAGCAGTTCTTC

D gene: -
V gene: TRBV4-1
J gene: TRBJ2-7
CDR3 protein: CASRPQGGQGSEQYF
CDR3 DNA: TGCGCCAGCAGGCCCCAGGGAGGTCAAGGATCCGAGCAGTACTTC

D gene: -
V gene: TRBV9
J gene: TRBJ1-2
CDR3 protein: CASSNIQGGQLGYTF
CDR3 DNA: TGTGCCAGCAGCAATATACAGGGAGGGCAACTGGGCTACACCTTC

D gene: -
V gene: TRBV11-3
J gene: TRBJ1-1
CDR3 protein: CASRVRGISEAFF
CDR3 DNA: TGTGCCAGCAGAGTTCGGGGTATCAGTGAAGCTTTCTTT

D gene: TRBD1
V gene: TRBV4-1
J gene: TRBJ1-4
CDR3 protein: CASSYRGGEKLFF
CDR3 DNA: TGCGCCAGCAGCTACAGGGGAGGTGAAAAACTGTTTTTT

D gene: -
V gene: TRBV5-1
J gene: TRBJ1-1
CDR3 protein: CASRNSEAFF
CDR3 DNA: TGCGCCAGCAGAAATAGCGAAGCTTTCTTT

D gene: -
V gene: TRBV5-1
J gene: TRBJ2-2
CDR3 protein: CASPTREDGTGELFF
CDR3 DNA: TGCGCCAGCCCCACCAGGGAAGATGGAACCGGAGAGCTGTTTTTT

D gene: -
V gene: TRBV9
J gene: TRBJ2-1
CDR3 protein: CASSPRGDGYNEQFF
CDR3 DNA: TGTGCCAGCAGCCCAAGAGGCGACGGTTACAATGAGCAGTTCTTC

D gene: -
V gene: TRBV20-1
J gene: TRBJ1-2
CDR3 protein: CSELRRGYTF
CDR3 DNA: TGCAGTGAACTGAGGAGGGGCTACACCTTC

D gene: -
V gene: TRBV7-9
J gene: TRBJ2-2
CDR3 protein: CASSLGRSYTGELFF
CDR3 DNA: TGTGCCAGCAGCTTAGGGAGATCGTACACCGGGGAGCTGTTTTTT

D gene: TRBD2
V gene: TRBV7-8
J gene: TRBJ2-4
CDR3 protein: CASSLGWRTSQNIQYF
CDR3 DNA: TGTGCCAGCAGCTTAGGATGGAGGACTAGCCAGAACATTCAGTACTTC

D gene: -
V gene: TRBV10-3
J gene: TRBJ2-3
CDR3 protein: CAISELAGPSADTQYF
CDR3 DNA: TGTGCCATCAGTGAGTTGGCAGGTCCTTCCGCAGATACGCAGTATTTT

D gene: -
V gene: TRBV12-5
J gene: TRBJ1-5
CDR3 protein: CASGLGGLNQPQHF
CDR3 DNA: TGTGCTAGTGGTTTGGGGGGGCTCAATCAGCCCCAGCATTTT

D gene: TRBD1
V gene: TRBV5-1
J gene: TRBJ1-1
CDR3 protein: CASSLTGALGTEAFF
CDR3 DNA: TGCGCCAGCAGCTTGACAGGGGCCCTTGGGACTGAAGCTTTCTTT

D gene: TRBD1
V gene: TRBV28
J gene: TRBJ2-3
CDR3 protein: CASSFTGAADTQYF
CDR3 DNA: TGTGCCAGCAGTTTCACAGGGGCGGCAGATACGCAGTATTTT

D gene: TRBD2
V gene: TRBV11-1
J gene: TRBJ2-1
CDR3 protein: CASSVASGGRNEQFF
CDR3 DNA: TGTGCCAGCAGCGTAGCTAGCGGGGGGAGGAATGAGCAGTTCTTC

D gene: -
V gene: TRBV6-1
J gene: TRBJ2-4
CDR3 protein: CASLSGAKNIQYF
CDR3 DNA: TGTGCCAGCCTTTCCGGGGCCAAAAACATTCAGTACTTC

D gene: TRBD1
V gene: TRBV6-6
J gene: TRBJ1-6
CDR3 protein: CASSSPGTENSPLHF
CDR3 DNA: TGTGCCAGCAGTTCCCCCGGGACAGAAAATTCACCCCTCCACTTT

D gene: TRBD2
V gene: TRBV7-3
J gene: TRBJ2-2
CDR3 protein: CASSLSSGSNTGELFF
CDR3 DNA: TGTGCCAGCAGCTTAAGTAGCGGGAGTAACACCGGGGAGCTGTTTTTT

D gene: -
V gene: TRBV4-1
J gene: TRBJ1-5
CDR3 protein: CASSQVSKVLTGQPQHF
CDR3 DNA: TGCGCCAGCAGCCAAGTGAGCAAGGTTTTGACAGGTCAGCCCCAGCATTTT

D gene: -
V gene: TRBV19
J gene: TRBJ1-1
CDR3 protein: CASTPWAGNEAFF
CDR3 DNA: TGTGCCAGTACCCCCTGGGCGGGGAACGAAGCTTTCTTT

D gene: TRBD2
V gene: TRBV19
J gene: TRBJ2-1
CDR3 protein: CASSITSGRGGNEQFF
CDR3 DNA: TGTGCCAGTAGTATTACTAGCGGGAGGGGGGGGAATGAGCAGTTCTTC

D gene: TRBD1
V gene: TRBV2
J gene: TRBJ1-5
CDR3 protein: CASSEEGTGGQPQHF
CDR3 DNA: TGTGCCAGCAGTGAAGAGGGGACAGGGGGACAGCCCCAGCATTTT

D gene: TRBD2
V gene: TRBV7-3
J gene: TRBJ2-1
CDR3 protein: CASSPPGRGGDNEQFF
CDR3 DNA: TGTGCCAGCAGCCCCCCAGGGCGGGGGGGTGATAATGAGCAGTTCTTC

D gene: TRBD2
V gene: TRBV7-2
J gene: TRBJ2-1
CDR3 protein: CASSLDTGGYNEQFF
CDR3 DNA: TGTGCCAGCAGCTTAGATACGGGAGGGTACAATGAGCAGTTCTTC

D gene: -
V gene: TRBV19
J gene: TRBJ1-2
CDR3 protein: CASSIRQGYGYTF
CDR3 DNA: TGTGCCAGTAGTATTCGTCAGGGCTATGGCTACACCTTC

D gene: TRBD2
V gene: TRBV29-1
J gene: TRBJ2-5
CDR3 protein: CSVAAGGVTETQYF
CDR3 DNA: TGCAGCGTTGCAGCGGGGGGGGTTACAGAGACCCAGTACTTC

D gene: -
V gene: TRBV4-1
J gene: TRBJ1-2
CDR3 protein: CASRQPGSRYGYTF
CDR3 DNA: TGCGCCAGCAGACAACCCGGGTCTCGCTATGGCTACACCTTC

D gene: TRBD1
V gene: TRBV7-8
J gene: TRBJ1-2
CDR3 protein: CASSLADGTEIKDLYGYTF
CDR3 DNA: TGTGCCAGCAGCTTAGCAGACGGGACAGAAATTAAGGACCTCTATGGCTACACCTTC

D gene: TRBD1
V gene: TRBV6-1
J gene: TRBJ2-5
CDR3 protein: CASSTTGGWETQYF
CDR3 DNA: TGTGCCAGCAGTACTACAGGGGGCTGGGAGACCCAGTACTTC

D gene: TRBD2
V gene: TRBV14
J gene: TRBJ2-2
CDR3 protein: CASSQIAQRGNTGELFF
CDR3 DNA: TGTGCCAGCAGCCAAATCGCCCAGCGGGGGAACACCGGGGAGCTGTTTTTT

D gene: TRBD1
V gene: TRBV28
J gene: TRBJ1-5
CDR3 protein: CASSKGTGNQPQHF
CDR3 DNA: TGTGCCAGCAGTAAGGGGACAGGGAATCAGCCCCAGCATTTT

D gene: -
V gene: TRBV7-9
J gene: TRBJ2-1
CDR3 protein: CASSEGGEGVAYNEQFF
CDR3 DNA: TGTGCCAGCAGCGAGGGGGGGGAGGGAGTGGCTTACAATGAGCAGTTCTTC

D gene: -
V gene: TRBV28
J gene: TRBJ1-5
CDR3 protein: CASSQAPQPQHF
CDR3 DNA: TGTGCCAGCAGTCAGGCCCCTCAGCCCCAGCATTTT

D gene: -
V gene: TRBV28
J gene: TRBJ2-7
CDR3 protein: CASSSMNRGFSYEQYF
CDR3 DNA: TGTGCCAGCAGTTCAATGAATAGGGGTTTCTCCTACGAGCAGTACTTC

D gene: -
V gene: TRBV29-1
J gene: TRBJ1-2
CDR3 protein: CSANREIGGYTF
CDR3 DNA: TGCAGCGCAAACAGGGAAATTGGCGGCTACACCTTC

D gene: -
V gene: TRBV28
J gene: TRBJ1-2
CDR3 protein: CASRRRFGQLYGYTF
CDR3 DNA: TGTGCCAGCAGGCGAAGATTTGGACAGCTCTATGGCTACACCTTC

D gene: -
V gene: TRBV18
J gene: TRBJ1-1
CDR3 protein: CASSATANTEAFF
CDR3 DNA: TGTGCCAGCTCCGCCACAGCTAACACTGAAGCTTTCTTT

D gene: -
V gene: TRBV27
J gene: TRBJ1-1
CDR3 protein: CASSFAGAGTEAFF
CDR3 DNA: TGTGCCAGCAGTTTCGCAGGGGCTGGCACTGAAGCTTTCTTT

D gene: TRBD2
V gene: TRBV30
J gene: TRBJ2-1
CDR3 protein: CAWTLAGGQYNEQFF
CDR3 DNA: TGTGCCTGGACCTTAGCGGGGGGACAATACAATGAGCAGTTCTTC

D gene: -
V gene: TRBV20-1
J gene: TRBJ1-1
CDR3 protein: CSASEVAEAFF
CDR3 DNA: TGCAGTGCTAGTGAGGTTGCTGAAGCTTTCTTT

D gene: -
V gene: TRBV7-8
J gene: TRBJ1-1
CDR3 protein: CASSWGHSNTEAFF
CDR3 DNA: TGTGCCAGCAGCTGGGGACACTCGAACACTGAAGCTTTCTTT

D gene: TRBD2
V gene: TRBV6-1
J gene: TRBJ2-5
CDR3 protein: CASRATSGQETQYF
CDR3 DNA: TGTGCCAGCAGAGCAACTAGCGGACAAGAGACCCAGTACTTC

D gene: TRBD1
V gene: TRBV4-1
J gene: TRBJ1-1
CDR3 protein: CASSQGDSTEAFF
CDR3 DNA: TGCGCCAGCAGCCAGGGGGACAGCACTGAAGCTTTCTTT

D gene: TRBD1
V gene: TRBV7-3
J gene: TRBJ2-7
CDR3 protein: CASSPTGSYEQYF
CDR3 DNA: TGTGCCAGCAGCCCGACAGGGTCCTACGAGCAGTACTTC

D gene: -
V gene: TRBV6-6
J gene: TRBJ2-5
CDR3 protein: CASSYRQPWEQYF
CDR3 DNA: TGTGCCAGCAGTTACCGCCAGCCTTGGGAGCAGTACTTC